This paragraph covers one TCR beta chain sequence. Its target is unknown. CDR1 is SNHLY and CDR2 is FYNNEI in the germline V gene. V gave up 7 bases and J gave up 6 bases; unmatched junction bases: 12. This CDR3 contains 15 residues. These data are taken from a study of T cell responses to AZD1222 COVID-19 vaccine. Second doses that came at about 4 or about 12 weeks were put together. Study-wide points: Dominant at 160-218 and 743-854, vaccine-associated CD4 TCRs also spanned spike. The donor group comprised mostly white British people and more females; the analysis possibly underestimated clonal diversity. The breadth and depth of Spike-specific TCRs increased once two AZD1222 doses had been given.

TCRdb's copy holds only in-frame clones and misses some; the assay was immunoSEQ multiplex PCR. The sample contains 150,000 to 200,000 clones, 92% of which appear only once. The chain joins TRBV2 to TRBJ1-5; 7 positions agree with TRBD1. Sequenced here: peripheral blood, sampled 28 days after the second AZD1222 dose. The clonotype was recovered from an adult who received the AZD1222 COVID-19 vaccine. The CDR3 coding sequence is TGTGCCAGCAACCCACAGACAGGGCCAGGTCAGCCCCAGCATTTT. It translates to CASNPQTGPGQPQHF.